The present entry profiles one TCR beta chain with its context. The data derive from a study of shared clonotypes between healthy human individuals. Study as a whole: Donors were a couple of women and three men aged 18 to 49.

Around 30,000 T cell genomes (approximately 300 ng DNA) went into each PBMC replicate. As processed by the authors: Sequence data from immunoSEQ were junction-only and lacked quality scores; consequently, filtering differed. Data came from immunoSEQ multiplex PCR; TCRdb stores just in-frame clones and leaves some out. Clone size and the V and J calls come from that table; the DNA yielded D and trimming. The top ten hold more than 10% of the sample, which has about half a million clones, 77% seen once. The sample was PBMCs. The clonotype comes from a woman aged 35 to 49 in good health. Some clones in this sample may be carry-over from other donors' samples.

The CDR3 spells CASSLSRDIEPQHF. For the CDR3, the DNA is TGTGCCAGCAGCTTGTCCCGGGACATTGAGCCCCAGCATTTT. The chain employs TRBV7-3 and TRBJ1-5, with a tentative D call TRBD1 (6 bases). CDR1 is SGHTA, CDR2 FQGTGA, per germline. Trimming took 3 bases from V and 8 from J, leaving 14 bases between them. This CDR3 is built from 14 residues.